The source of this T cell receptor beta chain is a study of shared clonotypes between healthy human individuals. Findings and limits, study-wide: Depth was large, yet rarefaction showed that sorted-subset sequencing was incomplete.

The V end was cut by 3 bases, the J end by 1 base, with 11 bases between. The CDR3 length is 15 residues. Germline lookup yields CDR1 KGHSH and CDR2 LQKENI. Sequencing was performed with immunoSEQ multiplex PCR; in TCRdb, only in-frame clones are kept and a portion is missing. This table holds approximately 1.1 million clones, about 84% found once. Details on this clone: What it binds is unknown.

In the CD4+ fraction, cells were divided into CD45RA+ naive and CD45RA-negative memory subsets. Sequencing used memory CD4+ T cells from PBMCs. Subset: CD45RA-negative fraction. This chain uses TRBV18 with TRBJ2-3; D gene unclear. This clonotype originated in a man aged 18 to 30 in good health. Some clones in this sample may be carry-over from other donors' samples. CDR3 sequence (DNA): TGTGCCAGCTCACCTACCCTGAGCCGCACAGATACGCAGTATTTT. Residues: CASSPTLSRTDTQYF.